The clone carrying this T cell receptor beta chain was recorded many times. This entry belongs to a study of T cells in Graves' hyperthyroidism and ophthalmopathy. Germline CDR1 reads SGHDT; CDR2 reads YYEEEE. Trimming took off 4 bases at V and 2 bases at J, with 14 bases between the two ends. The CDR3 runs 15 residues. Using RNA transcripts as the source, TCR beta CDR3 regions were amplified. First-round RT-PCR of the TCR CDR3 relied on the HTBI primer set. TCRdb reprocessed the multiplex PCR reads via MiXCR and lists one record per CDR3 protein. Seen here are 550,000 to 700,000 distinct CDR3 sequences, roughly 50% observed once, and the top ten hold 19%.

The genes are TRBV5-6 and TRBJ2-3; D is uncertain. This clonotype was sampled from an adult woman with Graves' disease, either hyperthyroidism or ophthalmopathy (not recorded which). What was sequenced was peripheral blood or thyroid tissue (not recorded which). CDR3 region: CASSEDPTYTDTQYF. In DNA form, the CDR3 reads TGTGCCAGCAGCGAGGACCCAACCTACACAGATACGCAGTATTTT.